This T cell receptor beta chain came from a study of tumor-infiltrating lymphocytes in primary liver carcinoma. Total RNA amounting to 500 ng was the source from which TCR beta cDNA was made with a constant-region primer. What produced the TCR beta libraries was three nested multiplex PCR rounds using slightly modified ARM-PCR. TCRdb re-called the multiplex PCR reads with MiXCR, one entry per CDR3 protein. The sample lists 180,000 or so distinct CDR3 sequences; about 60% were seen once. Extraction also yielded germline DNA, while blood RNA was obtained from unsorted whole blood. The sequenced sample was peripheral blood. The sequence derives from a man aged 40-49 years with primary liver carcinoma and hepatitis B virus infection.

For the CDR3, the DNA is TGCAGCGTCGGGGACAGGGGCTACGAGCAGTACTTC. Encoded protein: CSVGDRGYEQYF. This chain joins TRBV29-1 and TRBJ2-7; 10 bases line up with TRBD1. CDR3 length equals 12 residues. Germline CDR1 reads SQVTM; CDR2 reads ANQGSEA. V gave up 6 bases and J gave up 3 bases; unmatched junction bases: 2.